This T cell receptor (beta chain) was sequenced in a study of control samples from healthy donors and cancer patients. Profiling relied on immunoSEQ multiplex PCR, and the TCRdb table lists in-frame clones only, not all of them. This repertoire shows about 51,000 clones, approximately 91% found once; its top ten account for over 35%. The CDR3 sequence is 16 residues long. The junction had 4 bases not matched to a gene; V was cut back by 1 base and J by 0 bases. Per the germline V gene, CDR1 is LGHDT and CDR2 is YNNKEL (reference sequence). The genes are TRBV3-1 (or the pseudogene TRBV3-2) and TRBJ1-2; 8 bases agree with TRBD1. The sequenced sample was PBMCs. The clonotype comes from a man in his fifties or sixties with head and neck cancer. The CDR3: CASSQGQGIPNYGYTF. DNA of the CDR3: TGTGCCAGCAGCCAAGGACAGGGGATACCTAACTATGGCTACACCTTC.